The sequence of this T cell receptor (beta chain) was determined in a study of blood T cell repertoires in COVID-19 (dated by TCRdb to about 2020). Background for the entire study: The collaborator samples originated in the United States, Italy and Spain and spanned the acute and convalescent phases of COVID-19. The dataset comprised deeply sampled blood TCRbeta repertoires from subjects exposed to, actively infected with, or recovered from COVID-19. Samples were obtained from the ongoing ImmuneRACE study (first 160 participants) and from approximately 1,200 subjects provided by 6 global collaborators. Where available, HLA class I and class II types were taken from metadata supplied by the sample provider and were not determined by assay-based typing. The prospective study material was composed of cDNA or gDNA derived from T cells, B-cell-depleted T cells, or PBMCs. The sample metadata nearly always contained a de-identified subject ID, COVID-19 status, age in years and sex. The repertoires were released in a freely available public database meant as a resource for research on the immune response to SARS-CoV-2.

At one collaborating source in Seattle, patients were enrolled during active infection and were followed longitudinally through the course of disease. Collaborating institutions collected whole blood in K2EDTA tubes following their own protocols. For TCRbeta analysis, collaborator samples were shipped as frozen whole blood, as isolated PBMCs, or as DNA extracted from either sample type. Remarks on this clone: Its antigen is still unknown. Qualities for individual bases were not recorded, and no much larger clone is one base off.

Overall study outcomes, separate from this receptor: Clinical and demographic metadata were provided uncurated, with the amount varying by source and participant.

V is shortened by 6 bases, J by 3 bases, and the region joining them spans 16 bases. Via the germline V gene, CDR1 is KGHDR and CDR2 SFDVKD. The CDR3 holds 15 amino acids from the cysteine to the phenylalanine. Kept here is only the CDR3 DNA, which spans 45 bases and is read in frame from base 1. TCRbeta CDR3 regions were amplified from genomic DNA using the immunoSEQ Assay, a bias-controlled multiplex PCR. The study's processing was this. The number of nucleated cells in each sample was estimated by amplification of reference gene primers within the assay. Sequence reads were collapsed and filtered to measure the absolute abundance of every unique TCRbeta CDR3 rearrangement. For each sample, productive Simpson clonality was calculated by taking the square root of Simpson's diversity index across productive rearrangements. This immuneACCESS table, as held by TCRdb, lists in-frame sequences with V and J called but not all clones. Of the missing ones, under half trace to an unresolved V gene in checked studies; the others have no known cause. The DNA was the basis for D and trimming; V, J and clone size are from that table. Present in this sample are more than 150,000 clones, roughly 76% of which were seen just once. The ten largest clones capture roughly 12% of the sample.

This TCR was recovered from a woman aged 80 or older with COVID-19, enrolled during active disease. The material sequenced was peripheral blood. Recombination connected TRBV24-1 to TRBJ2-5; the D gene is perhaps TRBD2, on 6 matching bases. The nucleotide sequence is given as TGTGCCACCAGTTATGGTAGCGGTGATAAAGAGACCCAGTACTTC. Translated, it reads CATSYGSGDKETQYF.